Shown below are 25 T cell receptor beta chains from a single sample sequenced in a study of beta chain features in type 1 diabetes. Points from the study as a whole: Type 1 diabetes patients showed a moderate but significant shortening of TCRB CDR3s in all four CD4+ subsets.

Their antigens are not known. As every portion of the isolated RNA was reverse transcribed, the sequencing read expressed TCRB transcripts. Profiled with immunoSEQ multiplex PCR; TCRdb holds only in-frame clones, not every one. This sample carries about 250,000 clones, roughly 10% of them seen once, and the ten largest clones take around 0.017%. The sample comprised naive CD4+ T cells from blood. The receptors come from a man under 40 with type 1 diabetes.

The rearrangement uses TRBV28 and TRBJ2-1; TRBD1 aligns across 11 bases. Trimming cost V 8 bases and J 3 bases; bases outside gene matches: 6. This CDR3 has 15 amino acids. Per germline, CDR1 MDHEN and CDR2 SYDVKM. CDR3 in amino acids: CASPPGTGGYNEQFF. CDR3 nucleotides: TGTGCCAGCCCTCCCGGGACAGGGGGCTACAATGAGCAGTTCTTC.

This clone was counted a few times. The V and J genes are TRBV5-1 and TRBJ2-2; D gene ambiguous. The CDR3 has 13 residues. The ends were cut back, 2 bases at V and 7 bases at J, with 9 bases in the middle. Germline CDR1 reads SGHRS; CDR2 reads YFSETQ. CDR3 in DNA: TGCGCCAGCAGCTTCATTGGAGACGGGGAGCTGTTTTTT. Protein: CASSFIGDGELFF.

This clone was counted between two and nine times. Written as DNA, the CDR3 is TGTGCCTGGAGGGGACAGGGGCATAACTATGGCTACACCTTC. Amino acid sequence: CAWRGQGHNYGYTF. The V call is TRBV30, the J call TRBJ1-2; 10 bases map to TRBD1. CDR3 length: 14 amino acids. V was pared by 3 bases and J by 1 base, with 2 bases of the junction left unmatched. Germline loops: CDR1 GTSNPN, CDR2 SVGIG (reference sequence).

The genes are TRBV28 and TRBJ2-5; 7 nucleotides match TRBD1. V gave up 4 bases and J gave up 6 bases; unmatched junction bases: 8. CDR1 and CDR2 from the germline V gene are MDHEN and SYDVKM. The CDR3 is made up of 14 amino acids. The CDR3: CASSSTGTRKTQYF. In DNA, the CDR3 is TGTGCCAGCAGTTCGACAGGGACCAGGAAGACCCAGTACTTC.

There are a few counts of this clone. The gene calls are TRBV30 and TRBJ2-1; D uncertain. The CDR3 loop spans 13 amino acids. V lost 4 bases, J lost 3 bases, and 10 bases lay in between. Germline assignment: CDR1 GTSNPN and CDR2 SVGIG (reference sequence). The DNA for the CDR3 is TGTGCCTGGATTCGGAGAGTCTACAATGAGCAGTTCTTC. Its protein product is CAWIRRVYNEQFF.

This clone was counted between two and nine times. This chain uses TRBV27 with TRBJ1-6; the match to TRBD1 covers 7 bases. The CDR3 loop spans 13 amino acids. CDR1 MNHEY and CDR2 SMNVEV come from the germline V gene (reference sequence). After removal of 10 bases from V and 9 bases from J, the junction contained 9 bases not matched to a gene. CDR3 sequence (DNA): TGTGCCACCTCCGGGACAGCCTTTTCACCCCTCCACTTT. It specifies CATSGTAFSPLHF.

The sample holds a few counts of this clone. The chain carries TRBV9 and TRBJ2-3; D unclear. Germline CDR1 and CDR2: SGDLS and YYNGEE. V dropped 0 bases and J dropped 0 bases, with 11 bases sitting between them. The CDR3 is 16 residues long. CDR3: CASSVAQAYSTDTQYF. Here the CDR3 DNA reads TGTGCCAGCAGCGTAGCGCAGGCTTATAGCACAGATACGCAGTATTTT.

This clone appeared a few times. This rearrangement joins TRBV7-9 to TRBJ2-3; TRBD2 matches 7 bases. Germline V gives CDR1 SEHNR, CDR2 FQNEAQ (reference sequence). V lost 4 bases, J lost 0 bases, and 4 bases stayed unmatched. The CDR3 loop spans 15 amino acids. CDR3 residues: CASSSVLASTDTQYF. CDR3 sequence (DNA): TGTGCCAGCAGCTCTGTACTAGCGAGCACAGATACGCAGTATTTT.

The chain employs TRBV18 and TRBJ2-1, with 10 nucleotides matching TRBD2. Germline lookup yields CDR1 KGHSH and CDR2 LQKENI. The CDR3 totals 15 residues. The trim removed 6 bases at V and 9 bases at J, leaving 11 bases unmatched. CDR3 amino acids: CASSPVAGGQAEQFF. The CDR3 DNA sequence: TGTGCCAGCTCCCCGGTAGCGGGGGGACAGGCTGAGCAGTTCTTC.

This chain joins TRBV25-1 and TRBJ1-2; 8 positions match TRBD1. This CDR3 contains 14 residues. Trimming took 2 bases from V and 2 from J; bases not matched to a gene: 1. The V gene's germline CDR1 is MGHDK and CDR2 SYGVNS. CDR3 coding DNA: TGTGCCAGCAGTGAAGCAGGGGGCAACTATGGCTACACCTTC. It encodes CASSEAGGNYGYTF.

This clone was seen only a few times. The chain has TRBV7-8 and TRBJ1-1, with D perhaps TRBD1 (6 bases). From germline, CDR1 is SGHVS and CDR2 FQNEAQ. The length of the CDR3 is 16 residues. Deletions cut 3 bases from V and 0 bases from J, with 14 bases between. The CDR3 DNA sequence: TGTGCCAGCAGCTTGTACGAGGGACAAGTGAACACTGAAGCTTTCTTT. Residues: CASSLYEGQVNTEAFF.

This clone has only a few counts. CDR3 sequence (DNA): TGCAGCGTTGAAAAGGGGATGAACACTGAAGCTTTCTTT. It translates to CSVEKGMNTEAFF. This rearrangement joins TRBV29-1 to TRBJ1-1; perhaps TRBD1 as D (5 bases). This CDR3 spans 13 amino acids. Per germline, CDR1 SQVTM and CDR2 ANQGSEA. V was clipped by 2 bases and J by 0 bases, with 7 bases between them. The full variable domain, with the rest looked up from reference TRBV29-1 and TRBJ1-1, is SAVISQKPSRDICQRGTSLTIQCQVDSQVTMMFWYRQQPGQSLTLIATANQGSEATYESGFVIDKFPISRPNLTFSTLTVSNMSPEDSSIYLCSVEKGMNTEAFFGQGTRLTVV.

There are a few counts of this clone. This chain connects TRBV11-2 to TRBJ1-1; D is unresolved. The V end lost 4 bases, the J end lost 8 bases, and 11 bases lay between the germline ends. The CDR3 spans 12 residues. Looked up from germline, CDR1 is SGHAT and CDR2 is FQNNGV. The CDR3 loop reads CASSSLLREAFF. CDR3 nucleotides: TGTGCCAGCAGCTCTCTTCTACGGGAAGCTTTCTTT.

The chain carries TRBV6-1 and TRBJ2-2, with D possibly matching TRBD1 (6 bases). The CDR3 contains 15 residues. The V end lost 5 bases, the J end lost 1 base, and 11 bases lay between the germline ends. The V gene's germline CDR1 is MNHNS and CDR2 SASEGT. The CDR3 sequence is CASSSTGENTGELFF. For the CDR3, the DNA is TGTGCCAGCAGTTCGACAGGCGAGAACACCGGGGAGCTGTTTTTT.

This clone was seen only a few times. The rearrangement links TRBV2 to TRBJ2-1, with TRBD2 identical over 8 bases. The CDR3 is 13 residues long. From germline, CDR1 is SNHLY and CDR2 FYNNEI. V was clipped by 10 bases and J by 5 bases; unmatched bases: 7. The CDR3 sequence: CATSGLVDNEQFF. CDR3 DNA: TGTGCCACCTCGGGACTAGTCGACAATGAGCAGTTCTTC.

This chain links TRBV19 with TRBJ2-1, with 12 bases that match TRBD1. This CDR3 comprises 15 residues. V trimming: 6 bases; J trimming: 8 bases; junction bases outside the gene matches: 8. From germline, CDR1 is LNHDA and CDR2 SQIVND (reference sequence). The CDR3 DNA reads as TGTGCCAGTAGCGGGACAGGGGGCACTCTGTATGAGCAGTTCTTC. Translation: CASSGTGGTLYEQFF.

This chain joins TRBV27 and TRBJ2-5; 11 bases map to TRBD2. The CDR3 is 12 amino acids. Germline V gene data show CDR1 as MNHEY and CDR2 as SMNVEV (reference sequence). The DNA of the CDR3 is TGTGGTAGCGGGGGGGGCACAGAGACCCAGTACTTC. It encodes CGSGGGTETQYF.

As regards this clone: This same CDR3 is encoded by further DNA sequences in the sample. This chain joins TRBV5-5 and TRBJ2-5; D is undetermined. CDR1 SGHKS and CDR2 YYEKEE come from the germline V gene (reference sequence). This CDR3 has 13 residues. The germline V and J ends were trimmed by 0 bases and 5 bases, with 8 bases remaining between them. In DNA form, the CDR3 reads TGTGCCAGCAGCTTGGCCTCTCCCGAGACCCAGTACTTC. It specifies CASSLASPETQYF.

The chain employs TRBV5-6 and TRBJ1-6; 7 positions match TRBD1. With 1 base clipped from V and 3 bases from J, the junction kept 4 bases outside the gene matches. The germline CDR1 and CDR2 sequences are SGHDT and YYEEEE. The CDR3 has 16 residues. The CDR3, as DNA: TGTGCCAGCAGCTTGATGCGGGACAGCTATAATTCACCCCTCCACTTT. Its translation: CASSLMRDSYNSPLHF. The full variable domain, completed using reference TRBV5-6 and TRBJ1-6, is DAGVTQSPTHLIKTRGQQVTLRCSPKSGHDTVSWYQQALGQGPQFIFQYYEEEERQRGNFPDRFSGHQFPNYSSELNVNALLLGDSALYLCASSLMRDSYNSPLHFGNGTRLTVT.

This clone was counted between two and nine times. The gene calls are TRBV28 and TRBJ1-6; D is unclear. The V end was cut by 5 bases, the J end by 4 bases, with 12 bases between. There are 15 residues in the CDR3. Germline lookup yields CDR1 MDHEN and CDR2 SYDVKM. The CDR3 coding sequence is TGTGCCAGCAGTGGGGAGAGTATGTATAATTCACCCCTCCACTTT. Its protein is CASSGESMYNSPLHF.

This clone has more than one count but fewer than ten. The V gene is TRBV5-1, the J gene TRBJ1-3, with D uncertain. This CDR3 region has 15 residues. The ends were cut back, 1 base at V and 0 bases at J, with 8 bases in the middle. From germline, CDR1 is SGHRS and CDR2 YFSETQ. The CDR3 DNA reads as TGCGCCAGCAGCTTGAATGCTATCTCTGGAAACACCATATATTTT. Its protein product is CASSLNAISGNTIYF. Full variable domain (remainder filled in from reference TRBV5-1 and TRBJ1-3): KAGVTQTPRYLIKTRGQQVTLSCSPISGHRSVSWYQQTPGQGLQFLFEYFSETQRNKGNFPGRFSGRQFSNSRSEMNVSTLELGDSALYLCASSLNAISGNTIYFGEGSWLTVV.

In its sample, this clone was seen a few times. The chain has TRBV6-6 and TRBJ2-3; possibly TRBD1 for D (6 bases). With 2 bases removed from V and 2 bases from J, the gap between germline ends came to 11 bases. The CDR3 loop spans 15 amino acids. Germline V gives CDR1 MNHNY, CDR2 SVGAGI (reference sequence). CDR3 sequence (DNA): TGTGCCAGCAGTTACGGCCCGGGACACACAGATACGCAGTATTTT. It specifies CASSYGPGHTDTQYF.

This clone appeared a few times. The V call is TRBV28, the J call TRBJ2-1; no firm D call. Trimming took 2 bases from V and 10 from J, leaving 6 bases between them. Germline-derived CDR1 and CDR2 are MDHEN and SYDVKM. The CDR3 has 11 amino acids. For the CDR3, the DNA is TGTGCCAGCAGTTTAGTGCGCGAGCAGTTCTTC. As protein: CASSLVREQFF.

This clone was observed a few times. The chain couples TRBV29-1 to TRBJ2-3; 8 bases are a match to TRBD1. CDR3 length equals 13 residues. Germline lookup yields CDR1 SQVTM and CDR2 ANQGSEA. The trim removed 2 bases at V and 5 bases at J, leaving 3 bases unmatched. CDR3 sequence reads: CSVEPGGGDTQYF. CDR3 DNA: TGCAGCGTTGAACCAGGGGGCGGAGATACGCAGTATTTT.

This clone was seen only a few times. The chain joins TRBV6-6 to TRBJ2-4; tentatively, D is TRBD1 (5 bases). V was trimmed by 5 bases and J by 5 bases, leaving 10 bases between them. Germline values: CDR1 MNHNY, CDR2 SVGAGI (reference sequence). The CDR3 totals 13 residues. CDR3 nucleotides: TGTGCCAGCAGTCCAAGGGGCCAAAACATTCAGTACTTC. Translation: CASSPRGQNIQYF.